The rows below give T cell receptor beta chains drawn from one sample of a study of T cells after yellow fever vaccination. TCRdb reprocessed the 5' RACE reads with MiXCR, giving one entry per CDR3 protein. The data show fewer than 400,000 distinct CDR3 sequences, roughly 6.2% seen once. Specimen: PBMCs, collected 5 days after the yellow fever booster vaccination. These receptors all stem from a man aged 30 to 39 who received the YFV17D yellow fever vaccine. The CDR3 runs from the conserved cysteine through the conserved F or W. The order of the fields is V gene, D gene, J gene, clone size, CDR3 DNA, CDR3 protein. D genes are given only for firm matches. Only some rows state a clone size, as once, few, many or a class for expanded clones.

TRBV7-9	NA	TRBJ2-5	many	TGTGCCAGCAGCGCCTCGGACTTCTTTTCGGAGACCCAGTACTTC	CASSASDFFSETQYF
TRBV20-1	TRBD2	TRBJ2-1	NA	TGCAGTGCTATATTCGGGAGGGCCACTGAGCAGTTCTTC	CSAIFGRATEQFF
TRBV2	NA	TRBJ2-7	many	TGTGCCAGCCTGGACTCCTACGAGCAGTACTTC	CASLDSYEQYF
TRBV18	NA	TRBJ2-7	many	TGTGCCAGCTCACCACTCGACTACCGGATCTCCGAGCAGTACTTC	CASSPLDYRISEQYF
TRBV5-1	TRBD2	TRBJ2-7	many	TGCGCCAGCAGCTACGGCGGGAGTAGGTCCTACGAGCAGTACTTC	CASSYGGSRSYEQYF
TRBV28	NA	TRBJ2-5	many	TGTGCCAGCAGCTGGCCAGCCCTCCAAGAGACCCAGTACTTC	CASSWPALQETQYF
TRBV3-1	TRBD2	TRBJ2-4	few	TGTGCCAGCAGCCCCAGACTCCTGACTAGCTCCCCCTCAAACATTCAGTACTTC	CASSPRLLTSSPSNIQYF
TRBV3-1	NA	TRBJ2-7	few	TGTGCCAGCAGCCAACTTGGGGTTGAGCACGAGCAGTACTTC	CASSQLGVEHEQYF
TRBV12-5	NA	TRBJ2-2	few	TGTGCTAGTGGTTTGGTATCGGTGGTTGGCACCGGGGAGCTGTTTTTT	CASGLVSVVGTGELFF
TRBV4-3	NA	TRBJ2-7	NA	TGCGCCAGCAGCCCCGGGGCGTTAGGGGCGGGTGAGCAGTACTTC	CASSPGALGAGEQYF
TRBV6-2/TRBV6-3	NA	TRBJ1-5	few	TGTGCCAGCAGTTACTCCGGACGGCTCGCTCAGCCCCAGCATTTT	CASSYSGRLAQPQHF
TRBV20-1	NA	TRBJ2-7	few	TGCAGTGCTAGGTTTTTCTACGAGCAGTACTTC	CSARFFYEQYF
TRBV14	TRBD2	TRBJ2-5	many	TGTGCCAGCAGCCGTGGGACTAGCAACCTGGGGACCCAGTACTTC	CASSRGTSNLGTQYF
TRBV28	TRBD2	TRBJ2-1	many	TGTGCCAGCAGTCCGGGACTAGCGGGAGGCTCCTACAATGAGCAGTTCTTC	CASSPGLAGGSYNEQFF
TRBV20-1	NA	TRBJ2-2	NA	TGCAGTGCTAGTAACGGGAACACCGGGGAGCTGTTTTTT	CSASNGNTGELFF
TRBV20-1	NA	TRBJ1-6	NA	TGCAGTGCTAGAGATCGGGCAGGCTTGGGAAATTCACCCCTCCACTTT	CSARDRAGLGNSPLHF
TRBV11-1	NA	TRBJ1-5	NA	TGTGCCAGCAGCTTAGTCGGAACGCTGTACAGCGAGGGCAATCAGCCCCAGCATTTT	CASSLVGTLYSEGNQPQHF
TRBV7-6	TRBD2	TRBJ2-7	NA	TGTGCCAGCAGCTTAGGTCGGCTAGCGGGGCAGGAGCAGTACTTC	CASSLGRLAGQEQYF
TRBV10-1	TRBD1	TRBJ2-2	many	TGCGCCAGCAGTGCAAACAGGGGGCGAAGCGGGGAGCTGTTTTTT	CASSANRGRSGELFF
TRBV5-6	TRBD1	TRBJ2-1	few	TGTGCCAGCATCGTCCGGGACAGAGAATACAATGAGCAGTTCTTC	CASIVRDREYNEQFF
TRBV5-1	TRBD2	TRBJ2-3	few	TGCGCCAGCAGCTTGGTTGCGGGAGTGATATCAGGCACAGATACGCAGTATTTT	CASSLVAGVISGTDTQYF
TRBV29-1	TRBD2	TRBJ2-3	few	TGCAGCGCCGACGGGGGACTAGCGGGACGAAGCACAGATACGCAGTATTTT	CSADGGLAGRSTDTQYF
TRBV27	NA	TRBJ2-2	few	TGTGCCAGCAGGCTAGGGGGGAACACCGGGGAGCTGTTTTTT	CASRLGGNTGELFF
TRBV5-1	NA	TRBJ1-1	NA	TGCGCCAGCAGCTTCGTACCCGATCCTCAGGGTGAAGCTTTCTTT	CASSFVPDPQGEAFF
TRBV10-3	NA	TRBJ2-2	few	TGTGCCATCAGTGAGTCGAAAGACACCGGGGAGCTGTTTTTT	CAISESKDTGELFF
TRBV3-1	NA	TRBJ2-1	NA	TGTGCCAGCAGGTCAAGCCAGGCAACAGGGAAATACAATGAGCAGTTCTTC	CASRSSQATGKYNEQFF
TRBV18	TRBD1	TRBJ2-5	many	TGTGCCAGCTCCGGACAGGGTCGGGAGACCCAGTACTTC	CASSGQGRETQYF
TRBV4-3	TRBD2	TRBJ2-1	NA	TGCGCCAGCAGCCGAGGGACTAGTTCTACTAGCTCCTACAATGAGCAGTTCTTC	CASSRGTSSTSSYNEQFF
TRBV7-9	TRBD1	TRBJ2-3	few	TGTGCCAGCAGCTCGGGACAGCTTTCAGATACGCAGTATTTT	CASSSGQLSDTQYF
TRBV29-1	TRBD1	TRBJ1-4	NA	TGCAGCGTTGAAGATGAGGGACAGGGATCTCAGGCTAATGAAAAACTGTTTTTT	CSVEDEGQGSQANEKLFF
TRBV12-3/TRBV12-4	NA	TRBJ2-2	few	TGTGCCAGCAGTTCCAGGGAATCCGGGGAGCTGTTTTTT	CASSSRESGELFF
TRBV30	TRBD2	TRBJ2-1	few	TGTGCCTGGACTCTCGGCGGGAGGGCCTTCAATGAGCAGTTCTTC	CAWTLGGRAFNEQFF
TRBV14	NA	TRBJ2-1	few	TGTGCCAGCAGCCAGGCGCTTGCCCCACCCTACAATGAGCAGTTCTTC	CASSQALAPPYNEQFF
TRBV29-1	NA	TRBJ2-7	NA	TGCAGCGTTGAAGCCCAGCAGGGCCCTAGCTACGAGCAGTACTTC	CSVEAQQGPSYEQYF
TRBV9	TRBD2	TRBJ2-5	many	TGTGCCAGCAGCCCTCTAGGGGGACTAGCGGAAGAGACCCAGTACTTC	CASSPLGGLAEETQYF
TRBV7-2	NA	TRBJ2-1	many	TGTGCCAGCAAAATCCCGGGGGGCGGGGGTGAGCAGTTCTTC	CASKIPGGGGEQFF
TRBV29-1	TRBD2	TRBJ2-7	few	TGCAGCGTTGTCTTACATCTGACTAGCGGGAGGGAGTCCTACGAGCAGTACTTC	CSVVLHLTSGRESYEQYF
TRBV5-1	TRBD1	TRBJ1-2	NA	TGCGCCAGCAGCCTCGGACAGGGGGCGAAAACGCGCTACACCTTC	CASSLGQGAKTRYTF
TRBV11-2	NA	TRBJ2-3	NA	TGTGCCAGCAGGACCGCAGGGGAACCAGATACGCAGTATTTT	CASRTAGEPDTQYF
TRBV5-1	NA	TRBJ2-1	NA	TGCGCCAGCAGAGGTCCAGGCTACAATGAGCAGTTCTTC	CASRGPGYNEQFF
TRBV10-2	TRBD2	TRBJ2-3	many	TGCGCCAGCAGTGAGGGCGGGACTAATTATGCGCAGTATTTT	CASSEGGTNYAQYF
TRBV30	NA	TRBJ2-3	NA	TGTGCCTGGAGGAAGTCAGATACGCAGTATTTT	CAWRKSDTQYF
TRBV14	TRBD2	TRBJ2-7	NA	TGTGCCAGCAGCCAAAGAGCTAGCGGTCCCTACGAGCAGTACTTC	CASSQRASGPYEQYF
TRBV4-2	TRBD2	TRBJ2-1	NA	TGTGCCAGCAGCCTCACACTAGCGGGAGGGGGTGAGCAGTTCTTC	CASSLTLAGGGEQFF
TRBV20-1	NA	TRBJ1-2	few	TGCAGTGCTAGATTTCAGGGGAACTATGGCTACACCTTC	CSARFQGNYGYTF
TRBV24-1	NA	TRBJ2-1	NA	TGTGCCACCAGTGACCCCGTAGTCAATGAGCAGTTCTTC	CATSDPVVNEQFF
TRBV7-2	NA	TRBJ2-7	few	TGTGCCAGCAGCTTAGGAATCAGCTACTACGAGCAGTACTTC	CASSLGISYYEQYF
TRBV20-1	NA	TRBJ2-1	few	TGCAGTGAGACGTACCGCACCTACAATGAGCAGTTCTTC	CSETYRTYNEQFF